The next 17 T cell receptor beta chains were all read from a single sample in a study of control samples from healthy donors and cancer patients. Assay: immunoSEQ multiplex PCR; the TCRdb copy retains only in-frame clones and omits some. Of about 410,000 clones detected, about 93% appear once; the ten largest clones hold 5.5% to 8%. The source material was PBMCs. The source of these receptors is a man aged 35-49 years with head and neck cancer.

There are a few counts of this clone. The rearrangement joins TRBV2 to TRBJ2-4, with TRBD2 as a possible D gene (6 bases). Germline-derived CDR1 and CDR2 are SNHLY and FYNNEI. CDR3 length: 13 amino acids. V gave up 8 bases and J gave up 1 base, with 9 bases separating them. The chain's CDR3 is CASQGRAKNIQYF. CDR3 nucleotide sequence: TGTGCCAGCCAAGGGAGGGCCAAAAACATTCAGTACTTC.

The genes are TRBV7-2 and TRBJ2-2; no clear D. This CDR3 has 13 residues. V was trimmed by 3 bases and J by 5 bases, leaving 7 bases between them. From germline, CDR1 is SGHTA and CDR2 FQGNSA. The CDR3 DNA reads TGTGCCAGCAGCTTCTTAGAAACCGGGGAGCTGTTTTTT. This translates into CASSFLETGELFF.

V gene TRBV7-9 combines with J gene TRBJ2-1, with TRBD2 matching 13 bases. Germline loops: CDR1 SEHNR, CDR2 FQNEAQ (reference sequence). The J segment lost 2 bases and the V segment lost 3 bases, leaving 10 bases of the junction unmatched. CDR3 length: 19 residues. This CDR3 is CASSFYRTSGRRTYNEQFF. The CDR3 DNA is TGTGCCAGCAGCTTCTACCGGACTAGCGGGAGAAGGACCTACAATGAGCAGTTCTTC.

This rearrangement joins TRBV3-1 (or the pseudogene TRBV3-2) to TRBJ2-7; no clear D. Germline V gene lookup returns CDR1 LGHDT and CDR2 YNNKEL (reference sequence). V was pared by 4 bases and J by 3 bases, with 10 bases between. This CDR3 is built from 13 residues. Here the CDR3 DNA reads TGTGCCAGCAGCCGTGCGACCGACTACGAGCAGTACTTC. Residues: CASSRATDYEQYF.

The J gene is TRBJ1-1, the V gene TRBV28; maybe TRBD1 (6 bases). Trimming took 4 bases from V and 1 from J, leaving 13 bases between them. The germline CDR1 and CDR2 sequences are MDHEN and SYDVKM. The CDR3 contains 15 residues. CDR3 nucleotides: TGTGCCAGCAGTTCTCAACAGGGATGGAACACTGAAGCTTTCTTT. Protein: CASSSQQGWNTEAFF.

The chain's CDR3 is CASSSPTDTQYF. Here the CDR3 DNA reads TGTGCCAGCAGTTCACCCACAGATACGCAGTATTTT. V gene TRBV27 combines with J gene TRBJ2-3; D unresolved. CDR3 length equals 12 residues. Trimming pared 4 bases from V and 2 bases from J, leaving 4 bases between. The germline CDR1 and CDR2 sequences are MNHEY and SMNVEV (reference sequence).

J is TRBJ1-5 and V is TRBV6-2 or TRBV6-3; 10 bases are shared with TRBD1. This CDR3 spans 16 amino acids. The V segment lost 5 bases and the J segment 6 bases; nucleotides outside the gene matches: 10. Germline CDR1 and CDR2: MNHEY and SVGEGT. The CDR3 region has the DNA TGTGCCAGCAGTACTCCGAGACAGGGGGCCTCTCAGCCCCAGCATTTT. Protein product: CASSTPRQGASQPQHF.

The V gene is TRBV4-1, the J gene TRBJ2-5; D possibly corresponds to TRBD2 (5 bases). This CDR3 is 14 amino acids long. V was trimmed by 2 bases and J by 4 bases, leaving 11 bases between them. The germline V gene has CDR1 MGHRA and CDR2 YSYEKL. As DNA, the CDR3 is TGCGCCAGCAGCCAATCGGACTGGGGAGAGACCCAGTACTTC. Its translation: CASSQSDWGETQYF.

The J gene is TRBJ2-5, the V gene TRBV5-1; no definite D call. There are 13 residues in the CDR3. Trimming pared 4 bases from V and 2 bases from J, leaving 9 bases between. Germline CDR1 is SGHRS and CDR2 is YFSETQ. Written as DNA, the CDR3 is TGCGCCAGCAGCGTCCTCCCTCAAGAGACCCAGTACTTC. Translating gives CASSVLPQETQYF.

This chain joins TRBV7-2 and TRBJ1-3; 9 bases match TRBD1. Germline V gene sequence: CDR1 SGHTA, CDR2 FQGNSA. This CDR3 has 16 amino acids. V lost 5 bases and J lost 3; bases outside the gene matches: 8. CDR3 DNA: TGTGCCAGCAGCAACTTACAGGGGGCACTTGGAAACACCATATATTTT. Translating it yields CASSNLQGALGNTIYF.

The chain is built from TRBV6-5 and TRBJ1-3; TRBD1 agrees at 10 bases. The CDR3 length is 15 residues. Germline-derived CDR1 and CDR2 are MNHEY and SVGAGI. J lost 0 bases, V lost 6 bases, and 2 bases had no gene match. CDR3 DNA: TGTGCCAGCAGGGGACAGGGGAGCTCTGGAAACACCATATATTTT. Its translation: CASRGQGSSGNTIYF.

The V call is TRBV7-2, the J call TRBJ1-5; 8 nucleotides agree with TRBD1. This CDR3 has 18 residues. CDR1 and CDR2 (germline): SGHTA, FQGNSA. The V and J ends lost 4 bases and 6 bases, in that order; junction bases with no gene match: 17. As DNA, the CDR3 is TGTGCCAGCAGCTCTGGCTTTTGGGGCAGGGGGCGTAGTCAGCCCCAGCATTTT. Its translation is CASSSGFWGRGRSQPQHF.

V usage is TRBV21-1 and J usage is TRBJ1-5; whether TRBD1, the table's D call, matches the DNA was not checked. TRBV21-1 is given as a pseudogene. CDR3 length: 17 amino acids. CDR3 coding DNA: TGTGCCAGCAGCAAAATGGGACAGGGCAAAAGGAATCAGCCCCAGCATTTT. Its translation: CASSKMGQGKRNQPQHF.

Here the CDR3 reads CASSTTYGYTF. CDR3 bases: TGTGCCAGCAGCACGACATATGGCTACACCTTC. V usage is TRBV28 and J usage is TRBJ1-2, with D unclear. Trimming removed 6 bases at V and 5 bases at J, with 7 bases between. Germline CDR1 and CDR2: MDHEN and SYDVKM. The CDR3 is 11 residues long.

The chain uses TRBV7-8 and TRBJ2-2, with D unresolved. CDR1 and CDR2 (germline): SGHVS, FQNEAQ. V shed 1 base and J shed 5 bases, with 11 bases lying between them. This CDR3 contains 15 residues. The DNA for the CDR3 is TGTGCCAGCAGCTTAGTATTTGGGGTAACCGGGGAGCTGTTTTTT. This encodes CASSLVFGVTGELFF.

The genes are TRBV5-6 and TRBJ2-5, with D perhaps assigned TRBD1 or TRBD2 (5 bases each). The CDR3 runs to 15 residues. Germline V lookup: CDR1 SGHDT, CDR2 YYEEEE. V was shortened by 4 bases and J by 5 bases, with 18 bases between the two germline ends. Written as DNA, the CDR3 is TGTGCCAGCAGCCTCACCGGGGCCCCACAGGAGACCCAGTACTTC. It translates to CASSLTGAPQETQYF.

The genes are TRBV7-6 and TRBJ2-2; 11 bases align to TRBD2. Looked up from germline, CDR1 is SGHVS and CDR2 is FNYEAQ. The CDR3 is 16 amino acids. V was pared by 2 bases and J by 6 bases, with 5 bases of the junction left unmatched. Here the CDR3 DNA reads TGTGCCAGCAGCTTAAACCTAGCGGGGGGTGCCGGGGAGCTGTTTTTT. Translation: CASSLNLAGGAGELFF.